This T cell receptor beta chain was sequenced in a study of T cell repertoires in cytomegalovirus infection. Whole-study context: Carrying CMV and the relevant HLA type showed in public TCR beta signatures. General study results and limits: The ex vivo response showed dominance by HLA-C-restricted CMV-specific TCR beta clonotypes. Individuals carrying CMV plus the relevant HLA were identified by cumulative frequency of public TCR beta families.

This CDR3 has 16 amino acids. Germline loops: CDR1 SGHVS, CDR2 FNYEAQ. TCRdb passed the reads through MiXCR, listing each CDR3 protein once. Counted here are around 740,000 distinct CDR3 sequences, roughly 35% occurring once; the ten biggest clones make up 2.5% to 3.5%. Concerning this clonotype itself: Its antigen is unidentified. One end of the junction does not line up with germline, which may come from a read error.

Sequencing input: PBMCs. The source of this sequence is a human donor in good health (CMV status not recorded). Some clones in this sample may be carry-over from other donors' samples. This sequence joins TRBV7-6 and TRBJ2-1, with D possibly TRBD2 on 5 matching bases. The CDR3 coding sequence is TGTGCTAGCAGCTTAGGTGGCGTGAGGGCCAACAATGAGCAGTTCTTC. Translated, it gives CASSLGGVRANNEQFF.